This TCR beta chain stems from a study of tumor-infiltrating lymphocytes in localized non-small cell lung cancer. Trimming stripped 5 bases from V and 2 bases from J, with 17 bases between. CDR1 and CDR2 (germline): SGHVS, FQNEAQ. There are 16 residues in the CDR3. Produced via immunoSEQ multiplex PCR; TCRdb's table is partial and in-frame only. The top ten clones hold approximately 10% of a sample with 9,000 to 10,000 clones, roughly 80% of them seen once. This clonotype was obtained from a human donor with non-small cell lung cancer. The chain combines TRBV7-8 with TRBJ2-3; TRBD2 might be the D (5 bases). Material for sequencing was lung tumor tissue. As DNA, the CDR3 is TGTGCCAGCAGCCCCTTTTTGGACTGGGACACAGATACGCAGTATTTT. Translation gives CASSPFLDWDTDTQYF.